One and the same sample provided the 10 T cell receptor beta chains below, sequenced in a study of blood T cells in healthy people across ages. It was with a sample-barcoded 5' primer and a J-beta primer mix that a second PCR of roughly 7 to 12 cycles was run. Each CDR3 protein is one row after TCRdb ran MiXCR on the 5' RACE reads. The sample consists of some 640,000 distinct CDR3 sequences, approximately 50% of them appearing once. Sequences were obtained from blood. Source of these receptors: a woman in her sixties in good health.

This chain uses TRBV27 with TRBJ2-1; 9 bases line up with TRBD2. The CDR3 loop spans 16 amino acids. The V gene end was trimmed by 4 bases and the J gene end by 8 bases; junction bases not matched to a gene: 12. Germline values: CDR1 MNHEY, CDR2 SMNVEV (reference sequence). DNA for the CDR3: TGTGCCAGCAGTTCTTTAGCGGGAGTAAGAACGGATGAGCAGTTCTTC. This translates into CASSSLAGVRTDEQFF.

The chain has TRBV13 and TRBJ2-2; D uncertain. Germline CDR1 PRHDT, CDR2 FYEKMQ (reference sequence). This CDR3 spans 12 amino acids. Trimming removed 6 bases at V and 7 bases at J, with 9 bases between. The CDR3 DNA follows: TGTGCCAGCAGTAAACAGCACGGGGAGCTGTTTTTT. It specifies CASSKQHGELFF.

The CDR3 protein is CSARVPGRNEKLFF. In DNA, the CDR3 is TGCAGTGCTAGAGTTCCCGGACGAAATGAAAAACTGTTTTTT. V and J are TRBV20-1 and TRBJ1-4; D ambiguous. Trimming left V 1 base short and J 5 bases short, with 11 bases between. The germline V gene has CDR1 DFQATT and CDR2 SNEGSKA (reference sequence). The CDR3 has 14 amino acids.

This clonotype was recorded a few times. The chain has TRBV15 and TRBJ2-3, with a weak D call TRBD2 (6 bases). The CDR3 is 15 residues long. Per the germline V gene, CDR1 is LNHNV and CDR2 is YYDKDF (reference sequence). V dropped 0 bases and J dropped 6 bases, with 13 bases sitting between them. The CDR3 is CATSRDGGDRDTQYF. DNA of the CDR3: TGTGCCACCAGCAGAGACGGAGGGGACCGGGATACGCAGTATTTT. The whole variable domain, remainder taken from reference TRBV15 and TRBJ2-3, is DAMVIQNPRYQVTQFGKPVTLSCSQTLNHNVMYWYQQKSSQAPKLLFHYYDKDFNNEADTPDNFQSRRPNTSFCFLDIRSPGLGDTAMYLCATSRDGGDRDTQYFGPGTRLTVL.

The chain couples TRBV6-2 or TRBV6-3 to TRBJ2-5; no reliable D call. Trimming shortened V by 6 bases and J by 2 bases, and 13 bases separated the two germline ends. This CDR3 has 14 residues. CDR1 is MNHEY and CDR2 is SVGEGT in the germline V gene. The CDR3 reads CASRANRNQETQYF. The CDR3 nucleotides are TGTGCCAGCAGGGCGAACCGCAATCAAGAGACCCAGTACTTC.

The rearrangement joins TRBV12-3 or TRBV12-4 to TRBJ2-7, with D perhaps given as TRBD1 or TRBD2 (5 bases each). The J call is uncertain, as TRBJ2-5 better fits the DNA end. The CDR3 is 14 amino acids. The CDR3 nucleotides read TGTGCCAGCACCGTATCGGGGCAGGGAAAGACCCAGTACTTC. Translated: CASTVSGQGKTQYF.

The CDR3 loop is CASSLRQGDYNEQFF. CDR3 sequence (DNA): TGTGCCAGCAGCCTTAGACAGGGGGATTACAATGAGCAGTTCTTC. The J gene is TRBJ2-1, the V gene TRBV9; 9 bases align to TRBD1. With V trimmed by 4 bases and J by 4 bases, 6 bases remained unmatched. This CDR3 contains 15 residues. Germline V CDR1 and CDR2: SGDLS, YYNGEE.

The chain has TRBV6-2 or TRBV6-3 and TRBJ2-1, with 12 bases aligning to TRBD2. The J call is uncertain, as TRBJ2-7 better fits the DNA end. The CDR3 length is 16 residues. Germline CDR1 and CDR2: MNHEY and SVGEGT. The CDR3 protein is CASSYVGLAGRDEQYF. The CDR3 DNA sequence: TGTGCCAGCAGTTACGTCGGACTAGCGGGACGGGATGAGCAGTACTTC.

The chain has TRBV4-2 and TRBJ2-7; unclear D gene. CDR3 length equals 17 residues. Germline V gives CDR1 LGHNA, CDR2 YNFKEQ. Trimming stripped 0 bases from V and 1 base from J, with 16 bases between. The chain's CDR3 is CASSQDGDFLVSYEQYF. DNA of the CDR3: TGTGCCAGCAGCCAAGATGGAGACTTTCTGGTATCCTACGAGCAGTACTTC.

This clonotype was seen at least ten times. The CDR3 loop reads CSAGGRGRETQYF. The CDR3 DNA reads as TGCAGTGCTGGCGGGAGAGGACGTGAGACCCAGTACTTC. V gene TRBV20-1 combines with J gene TRBJ2-5, with 7 positions matching TRBD2. CDR1 is DFQATT, CDR2 SNEGSKA, per germline (reference sequence). Trimming at V came to 5 bases and at J to 5 bases, leaving 8 bases not matched to a gene. The CDR3 contains 13 residues.